A selection of T cell receptor beta chains follows, all from one sample in a study of technical replicates of blood from several donors. This table comes from immunoSEQ multiplex PCR, and its TCRdb copy is limited to in-frame clones, with some not included. The data hold under 95,000 clones, with just under 95% observed a single time. Sequencing was performed on T cells isolated from PBMCs. These TCRs come from a human donor in good health. CDR3s include the opening cysteine and the closing phenylalanine or tryptophan. Only some rows state a clone size, as once, few, many or a class for expanded clones.

v_call: TRBV7-9
clone_size: -
j_call: TRBJ1-1
cdr3_length: 13
cdr3_aa: CASSIGTATEAFF

v_call: TRBV18
clone_size: few
j_call: TRBJ2-2
cdr3_length: 17
cdr3_aa: CASSPILLAANTGELFF

v_call: TRBV27
clone_size: once
j_call: TRBJ1-5
cdr3_length: 16
cdr3_aa: CASSLSGDRGNQPQHF

v_call: TRBV28
clone_size: -
j_call: TRBJ2-7
cdr3_length: 15
cdr3_aa: CASSFRTGGDYEQYF

v_call: TRBV7-7
clone_size: -
j_call: TRBJ2-2
cdr3_length: 17
cdr3_aa: CASSLGQGAIHTGELFF

v_call: TRBV2
clone_size: -
j_call: TRBJ1-1
cdr3_length: 15
cdr3_aa: CATQGAGGGNTEAFF

v_call: TRBV14
clone_size: -
j_call: TRBJ2-3
cdr3_length: 17
cdr3_aa: CASSQGLLAGVTDTQYF

v_call: TRBV25-1
clone_size: once
j_call: TRBJ1-1
cdr3_length: 16
cdr3_aa: CASSDSYRAKNTEAFF

v_call: TRBV9
clone_size: -
j_call: TRBJ1-1
cdr3_length: 17
cdr3_aa: CASSVVQGAPSNTEAFF

v_call: TRBV27
clone_size: -
j_call: TRBJ2-7
cdr3_length: 13
cdr3_aa: CASSSREHYEQYF

v_call: TRBV19
clone_size: -
j_call: TRBJ1-2
cdr3_length: 14
cdr3_aa: CASSIPTGLQGYTF

v_call: TRBV19
clone_size: -
j_call: TRBJ2-1
cdr3_length: 14
cdr3_aa: CASGQHPSYNEQFF

v_call: TRBV7-9
clone_size: -
j_call: TRBJ1-6
cdr3_length: 19
cdr3_aa: CASSLASGQGASYNSPLHF

v_call: TRBV2
clone_size: -
j_call: TRBJ2-7
cdr3_length: 14
cdr3_aa: CASTLAGSAYEQYF

v_call: TRBV13
clone_size: -
j_call: TRBJ2-7
cdr3_length: 14
cdr3_aa: CASSPRHLSYEQYF

v_call: TRBV7-8
clone_size: -
j_call: TRBJ2-7
cdr3_length: 14
cdr3_aa: CASSLGGGGNEQYF

v_call: TRBV28
clone_size: -
j_call: TRBJ1-2
cdr3_length: 13
cdr3_aa: CASSLQNNYGYTF

v_call: TRBV2
clone_size: -
j_call: TRBJ1-2
cdr3_length: 16
cdr3_aa: CASREGTGDYVSGYTF

v_call: TRBV7-9
clone_size: -
j_call: TRBJ2-7
cdr3_length: 13
cdr3_aa: CASGLQGPYEQYF

v_call: TRBV5-1
clone_size: once
j_call: TRBJ1-4
cdr3_length: 14
cdr3_aa: CASSLGTGADGLFF

v_call: TRBV29-1
clone_size: -
j_call: TRBJ1-4
cdr3_length: 11
cdr3_aa: CSVEQNEKLFF

v_call: TRBV6-6
clone_size: -
j_call: TRBJ1-2
cdr3_length: 13
cdr3_aa: CASSYKLKYGYTF

v_call: TRBV13
clone_size: -
j_call: TRBJ1-1
cdr3_length: 18
cdr3_aa: CASSSGSVRSILNTEAFF

v_call: TRBV5-4
clone_size: -
j_call: TRBJ1-1
cdr3_length: 13
cdr3_aa: CASRGGGNREAFF

v_call: TRBV6-1
clone_size: -
j_call: TRBJ2-2
cdr3_length: 18
cdr3_aa: CASSAGTSGVANTGELFF

v_call: TRBV5-1
clone_size: -
j_call: TRBJ1-3
cdr3_length: 16
cdr3_aa: CASSLDMAGWGNTIYF

v_call: TRBV27
clone_size: -
j_call: TRBJ2-1
cdr3_length: 14
cdr3_aa: CATSIRDSYNEQFF

v_call: TRBV15
clone_size: -
j_call: TRBJ1-2
cdr3_length: 16
cdr3_aa: CATSLPASEANYGYTF

v_call: TRBV7-9
clone_size: -
j_call: TRBJ2-3
cdr3_length: 15
cdr3_aa: CASSPSGGALDTQYF

v_call: TRBV5-1
clone_size: -
j_call: TRBJ2-7
cdr3_length: 16
cdr3_aa: CASSFTVMTDSYEQYF

v_call: TRBV5-1
clone_size: -
j_call: TRBJ1-1
cdr3_length: 15
cdr3_aa: CASSLGGTGNTEAFF

v_call: TRBV7-6
clone_size: once
j_call: TRBJ1-1
cdr3_length: 16
cdr3_aa: CASSLGYRGVNTEAFF

v_call: TRBV7-9
clone_size: -
j_call: TRBJ2-3
cdr3_length: 15
cdr3_aa: CASSLMRGGPDTQYF

v_call: TRBV6-1
clone_size: -
j_call: TRBJ2-2
cdr3_length: 14
cdr3_aa: CASRAGHRTGELFF

v_call: TRBV27
clone_size: -
j_call: TRBJ2-3
cdr3_length: 15
cdr3_aa: CASSLSKRDTDTQYF

v_call: TRBV28
clone_size: -
j_call: TRBJ1-2
cdr3_length: 14
cdr3_aa: CASSGTGGQYGYTF

v_call: TRBV2
clone_size: -
j_call: TRBJ1-1
cdr3_length: 15
cdr3_aa: CASRRQGAEGTEAFF

v_call: TRBV6-5
clone_size: -
j_call: TRBJ2-7
cdr3_length: 15
cdr3_aa: CASSNVHRGLYEQYF

v_call: TRBV5-6
clone_size: -
j_call: TRBJ1-2
cdr3_length: 14
cdr3_aa: CASSLGQGIYGYTF

v_call: TRBV6-6
clone_size: -
j_call: TRBJ1-6
cdr3_length: 13
cdr3_aa: CASSRGVGSPLHF

v_call: TRBV5-1
clone_size: -
j_call: TRBJ2-2
cdr3_length: 13
cdr3_aa: CASSLDGTGELFF

v_call: TRBV28
clone_size: -
j_call: TRBJ2-5
cdr3_length: 16
cdr3_aa: CASSSWTSGIQETQYF

v_call: TRBV7-6
clone_size: -
j_call: TRBJ2-7
cdr3_length: 15
cdr3_aa: CASSLGRTGGYEQYF

v_call: TRBV7-9
clone_size: once
j_call: TRBJ2-7
cdr3_length: 14
cdr3_aa: CASSLEGTGDEQYF

v_call: TRBV5-1
clone_size: -
j_call: TRBJ1-1
cdr3_length: 17
cdr3_aa: CASSGRIMTGANTEAFF

v_call: TRBV5-1
clone_size: once
j_call: TRBJ2-1
cdr3_length: 14
cdr3_aa: CASEGQGARNEQFF

v_call: TRBV6-5
clone_size: -
j_call: TRBJ1-3
cdr3_length: 15
cdr3_aa: CASRVGQWSGNTIYF

v_call: TRBV27
clone_size: -
j_call: TRBJ1-5
cdr3_length: 16
cdr3_aa: CASSLDFGSSNQPQHF

v_call: TRBV9
clone_size: -
j_call: TRBJ2-1
cdr3_length: 18
cdr3_aa: CASSSRPSGTSGYNEQFF

v_call: TRBV20-1
clone_size: -
j_call: TRBJ1-6
cdr3_length: 9
cdr3_aa: CSSPSPLHF

v_call: TRBV2
clone_size: -
j_call: TRBJ1-1
cdr3_length: 13
cdr3_aa: CASSKGTPTEAFF

v_call: TRBV15
clone_size: -
j_call: TRBJ2-7
cdr3_length: 15
cdr3_aa: CATSAGTSGLYEQYF

v_call: TRBV30
clone_size: -
j_call: TRBJ2-7
cdr3_length: 12
cdr3_aa: CAWTQGFSEQYF

v_call: TRBV29-1
clone_size: -
j_call: TRBJ1-2
cdr3_length: 14
cdr3_aa: CSARSPGLNYGYTF

v_call: TRBV5-1
clone_size: -
j_call: TRBJ1-2
cdr3_length: 16
cdr3_aa: CASSFEVGQGSSGYTF

v_call: TRBV5-1
clone_size: -
j_call: TRBJ1-2
cdr3_length: 18
cdr3_aa: CASSGTGISGDKFYGYTF

v_call: TRBV18
clone_size: -
j_call: TRBJ2-7
cdr3_length: 14
cdr3_aa: CASSPQQGLGEQYF

v_call: TRBV5-6
clone_size: -
j_call: TRBJ2-3
cdr3_length: 15
cdr3_aa: CASRGRTGYTDTQYF

v_call: TRBV19
clone_size: -
j_call: TRBJ2-2
cdr3_length: 15
cdr3_aa: CASSIASGSVGELFF

v_call: TRBV5-1
clone_size: -
j_call: TRBJ2-7
cdr3_length: 17
cdr3_aa: CASSYRTSEPASYEQYF